This T cell receptor beta chain was identified in a study of cytomegalovirus exposure and HLA in healthy donors. Study-level findings and limits: In a later analysis, TCR association rates varied by HLA locus: DRB1 most, HLA-C fewest.

With respect to this clone: The antigen remains undetermined.

Vbeta (60) and Jbeta (13) primers were used in the PCR. Method: immunoSEQ multiplex PCR; TCRdb's copy keeps in-frame clones and lacks some. The table includes some 97,000 clones, more than 75% detected once. Germline CDR1 is SGHAT and CDR2 is FQDESV (reference sequence). The CDR3 is made up of 15 amino acids. Trimming took off 5 bases at V and 6 bases at J, with 20 bases between the two ends. The V and J genes are TRBV11-1 and TRBJ2-7; maybe TRBD1 (5 bases). Sequenced input: PBMCs. The sequence was collected from a woman between 45 and 60 years old in good health and CMV-seropositive. The CDR3 DNA sequence: TGTGCCAGCAGCCCAATTATAACAGGAAGTGGCGAGCAGTACTTC. Its translation is CASSPIITGSGEQYF.